Listed below are T cell receptor beta chains from one sample, sequenced in a study of T cell repertoires in aging, cancer and after chemotherapy. TCRdb reprocessed the multiplex PCR reads via MiXCR and lists one record per CDR3 protein. There are about 9,700 distinct CDR3 sequences in the sample; 25% to 40% occur only once, and about 2.6% lies in the top ten. Sequencing was done on a sample of blood. These receptors were collected from a human donor in good health. CDR3s include the opening cysteine and the closing phenylalanine or tryptophan. A D gene is named only where the DNA matches it firmly. Expanded clones get a size class; other rows say once, few or many, or leave the size out.

j_call,cdr3_length,v_call,clone_size,d_call,cdr3_aa,cdr3_nt
TRBJ2-5,13,TRBV20-1,NA,NA,CSAPTRGWETQYF,TGCAGTGCTCCTACACGAGGGTGGGAGACCCAGTACTTC
TRBJ2-7,14,TRBV11-3,few,NA,CASSLEGKSREQYF,TGTGCCAGCAGCTTAGAAGGGAAAAGTCGCGAGCAGTACTTC
TRBJ2-7,15,TRBV5-6,few,NA,CASSLDRKVNYEQYF,TGTGCCAGCAGCTTGGACAGGAAAGTTAACTACGAGCAGTACTTC
TRBJ2-1,15,TRBV6-5,few,TRBD2,CASKLAGGLYNEQFF,TGTGCCAGCAAGCTAGCGGGGGGACTTTACAATGAGCAGTTCTTC
TRBJ2-1,15,TRBV5-4,NA,TRBD1,CASSFRTGMYNEQFF,TGTGCCAGCAGCTTCAGGACAGGGATGTACAATGAGCAGTTCTTC
TRBJ2-5,17,TRBV5-5,NA,TRBD2,CASSLARGLAGGETQYF,TGTGCCAGCAGCTTAGCGCGTGGACTAGCGGGAGGAGAGACCCAGTACTTC
TRBJ2-1,14,TRBV30,few,NA,CAWSVAQTYNEQFF,TGTGCCTGGAGTGTGGCCCAAACCTACAATGAGCAGTTCTTC
TRBJ2-7,14,TRBV6-2/TRBV6-3,few,TRBD2,CASSWGLNDREQYF,TGTGCCAGCAGTTGGGGACTAAATGATCGAGAGCAGTACTTC
TRBJ1-2,12,TRBV29-1,medium-sized,NA,CSVGQVNYGYTF,TGCAGCGTTGGACAGGTGAACTATGGCTACACCTTC
TRBJ1-6,15,TRBV6-1,NA,TRBD1,CATRQGAGYNSPLHF,TGTGCCACTAGACAGGGCGCGGGGTATAATTCACCCCTCCACTTT
TRBJ2-1,13,TRBV19,few,TRBD1,CASSPGQGGRQFF,TGTGCCAGTAGTCCGGGACAGGGGGGTAGGCAGTTCTTC
TRBJ1-2,17,TRBV19,NA,TRBD1,CASLDRGSHRGSYGYTF,TGTGCCAGTCTGGACAGGGGGAGTCACCGAGGAAGCTATGGCTACACCTTC
TRBJ2-7,13,TRBV7-9,NA,NA,CASSFDTTYEQYF,TGTGCCAGCAGCTTCGATACTACCTACGAGCAGTACTTC
TRBJ2-1,15,TRBV10-3,NA,TRBD2,CAISEGAGGMNKQFF,TGTGCCATCAGTGAAGGAGCGGGAGGTATGAATAAGCAGTTCTTC
TRBJ1-1,13,TRBV6-5,NA,NA,CAITRASNTEAFF,TGTGCCATCACCAGGGCTTCGAACACTGAAGCTTTCTTT
TRBJ2-2,16,TRBV29-1,NA,TRBD1,CSVEAGQGANTGELFF,TGCAGCGTTGAGGCGGGACAGGGGGCGAACACCGGGGAGCTGTTTTTT
TRBJ1-1,15,TRBV27,NA,TRBD1,CASSFFGTGEVGAFF,TGTGCCAGCAGTTTCTTTGGGACAGGGGAGGTAGGGGCTTTCTTT
TRBJ2-1,14,TRBV6-1,few,TRBD2,CASRVREGLFEQFF,TGTGCCAGCAGAGTGAGGGAGGGCCTCTTCGAGCAGTTCTTC
TRBJ2-1,17,TRBV12-3/TRBV12-4,NA,TRBD2,CASIPRGTSGGPNEQFF,TGTGCCAGCATTCCCAGGGGGACTAGCGGGGGGCCCAACGAGCAGTTCTTC
TRBJ2-4,15,TRBV5-6,NA,NA,CASSLKGIAKNIQYF,TGTGCCAGCAGCTTGAAAGGTATAGCCAAAAACATTCAGTACTTC
TRBJ2-1,15,TRBV19,few,NA,CASSMIGAVYNEQFF,TGTGCCAGTAGTATGATTGGGGCGGTCTACAATGAGCAGTTCTTC
TRBJ1-2,15,TRBV6-5,NA,TRBD1,CASSLPISGGYGYTF,TGTGCCAGCAGTTTGCCAATTTCAGGGGGCTACGGCTACACCTTC
TRBJ2-7,14,TRBV24-1,NA,TRBD1,CATSDAGGYYEQYF,TGTGCCACCAGTGATGCAGGGGGATACTACGAGCAGTACTTC
TRBJ2-1,15,TRBV19,medium-sized,NA,CASSIEASSYNEQFF,TGTGCCAGTAGTATCGAAGCTAGCAGCTACAATGAGCAGTTCTTC
TRBJ1-4,13,TRBV6-2/TRBV6-3,NA,NA,CASARGPNEKLFF,TGTGCCAGCGCTCGGGGGCCAAATGAAAAACTGTTTTTT
TRBJ2-3,15,TRBV7-2,NA,TRBD2,CASSFPGGSTDTQYF,TGTGCCAGCAGCTTCCCGGGGGGGTCCACAGATACGCAGTATTTT
TRBJ2-3,15,TRBV5-6,few,TRBD2,CASSLVAGVADTQYF,TGTGCCAGCAGCTTGGTGGCGGGAGTGGCAGATACGCAGTATTTT
TRBJ2-5,15,TRBV6-5,few,NA,CASSSLAGWQETQYF,TGTGCCAGCAGTTCCCTCGCAGGGTGGCAAGAGACCCAGTACTTC
TRBJ1-5,14,TRBV19,NA,NA,CASSSTGNGQPQHF,TGTGCCAGTAGTAGCACAGGGAACGGTCAGCCCCAGCATTTT
TRBJ2-5,15,TRBV6-2/TRBV6-3,NA,NA,CASNTGGPAGETQYF,TGTGCCAGCAATACGGGGGGCCCAGCGGGAGAGACCCAGTACTTC
TRBJ2-7,13,TRBV6-6,NA,NA,CASRMGGNYEQYF,TGTGCCAGCAGGATGGGGGGAAACTACGAGCAGTACTTC
TRBJ1-1,14,TRBV18,NA,NA,CASSLSPMYTEAFF,TGTGCCAGCTCACTTTCCCCGATGTACACTGAAGCTTTCTTT
TRBJ1-5,14,TRBV6-5,few,NA,CASRRTASNQPQHF,TGTGCCAGCAGGAGGACGGCATCTAATCAGCCCCAGCATTTT
TRBJ1-1,11,TRBV30,NA,NA,CAWGRQAEAFF,TGTGCCTGGGGCCGACAAGCCGAAGCTTTCTTT
TRBJ2-2,17,TRBV19,NA,NA,CASSIVPGLGNTGELFF,TGTGCCAGTAGTATAGTCCCGGGACTGGGAAACACCGGGGAGCTGTTTTTT
TRBJ1-6,17,TRBV7-2,NA,NA,CASSLGRAGTYNSPLHF,TGTGCCAGCAGCTTGGGACGGGCGGGGACCTATAATTCACCCCTCCACTTT
TRBJ1-6,16,TRBV18,NA,TRBD1,CASSPTGDLYNSPLHF,TGTGCCAGCTCACCGACAGGGGACCTCTATAATTCACCCCTCCACTTT
TRBJ1-6,13,TRBV29-1,medium-sized,NA,CSVGDRVGSPLHF,TGCAGCGTTGGGGATAGGGTAGGATCACCCCTCCACTTT
TRBJ2-3,12,TRBV27,few,NA,CASSKGVDTQYF,TGTGCCAGCAGCAAAGGGGTAGATACGCAGTATTTT
TRBJ2-5,15,TRBV5-5,medium-sized,NA,CASSLGRTAQETQYF,TGTGCCAGCAGCTTGGGGCGGACAGCTCAAGAGACCCAGTACTTC
TRBJ2-5,12,TRBV5-4,medium-sized,NA,CASSLGQETQYF,TGTGCCAGCAGCTTGGGCCAAGAGACCCAGTACTTC
TRBJ2-7,15,TRBV18,NA,TRBD1,CASSRDRGRSYEQYF,TGTGCCAGCTCGCGAGACAGGGGGCGCTCCTACGAGCAGTACTTC